This paragraph covers one T cell receptor (beta chain) sequence. The antigen is unknown. With baseline, cycle 4 day 1, and cycle 7 day 1 as timepoints, blood was sampled. Trimming removed 3 bases from V and 7 bases from J, with 15 bases in between. The CDR3 has 13 amino acids. Germline loops: CDR1 SQVTM, CDR2 ANQGSEA. The data were obtained in a study of OX40 agonist ivuxolimab in advanced cancers. Overall study results and limits: Clones of CD4+ and CD8+ blood T cells grew by week 6 at doses of 0.1 to 3.0 mg/kg.

TCRdb's copy holds only in-frame clones and misses some; the assay was immunoSEQ multiplex PCR. This sample has 70,000 to 95,000 clones, with approximately 91% found just once. The rearrangement links TRBV29-1 to TRBJ1-2; no definite D call. The sample consisted of CD4+ or CD8+ T cells sorted from blood, taken in a trial of the OX40 agonist ivuxolimab. This sequence originates from an adult with an advanced solid tumor such as melanoma, head and neck, liver or kidney cancer. The CDR3 spells CSVDPAGVGGYTF. CDR3 sequence (DNA): TGCAGCGTTGACCCCGCGGGAGTTGGTGGCTACACCTTC.